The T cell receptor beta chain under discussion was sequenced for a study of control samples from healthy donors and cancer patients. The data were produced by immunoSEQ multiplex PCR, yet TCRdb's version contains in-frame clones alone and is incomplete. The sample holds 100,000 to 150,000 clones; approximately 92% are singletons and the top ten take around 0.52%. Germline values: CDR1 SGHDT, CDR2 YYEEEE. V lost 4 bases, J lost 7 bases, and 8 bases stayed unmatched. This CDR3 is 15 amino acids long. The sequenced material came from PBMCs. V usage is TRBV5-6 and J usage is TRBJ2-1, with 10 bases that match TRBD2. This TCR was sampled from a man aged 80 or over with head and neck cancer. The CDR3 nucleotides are TGTGCCAGCAGCCCCAGGCCTAGCGGGAGAAATGAGCAGTTCTTC. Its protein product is CASSPRPSGRNEQFF. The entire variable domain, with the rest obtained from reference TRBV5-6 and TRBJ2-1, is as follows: DAGVTQSPTHLIKTRGQQVTLRCSPKSGHDTVSWYQQALGQGPQFIFQYYEEEERQRGNFPDRFSGHQFPNYSSELNVNALLLGDSALYLCASSPRPSGRNEQFFGPGTRLTVL.